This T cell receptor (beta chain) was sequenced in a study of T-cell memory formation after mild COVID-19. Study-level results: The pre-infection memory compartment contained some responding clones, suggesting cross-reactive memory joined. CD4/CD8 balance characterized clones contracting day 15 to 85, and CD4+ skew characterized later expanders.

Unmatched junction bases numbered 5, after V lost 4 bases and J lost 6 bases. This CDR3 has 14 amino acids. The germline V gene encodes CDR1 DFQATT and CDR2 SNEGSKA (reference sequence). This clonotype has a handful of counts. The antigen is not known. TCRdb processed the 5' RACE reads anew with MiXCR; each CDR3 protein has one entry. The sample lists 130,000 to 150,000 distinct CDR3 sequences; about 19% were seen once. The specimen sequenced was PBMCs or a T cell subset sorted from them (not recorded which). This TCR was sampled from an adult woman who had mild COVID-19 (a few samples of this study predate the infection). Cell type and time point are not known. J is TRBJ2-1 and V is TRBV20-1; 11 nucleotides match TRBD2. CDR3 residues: CSATLAGGRNEQFF. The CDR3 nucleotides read TGCAGTGCTACTCTAGCGGGGGGTCGCAATGAGCAGTTCTTC.